This T cell receptor (beta chain) emerged from a study of control samples from healthy donors and cancer patients. Only in-frame clones appear in the TCRdb table, and some are missing; sequencing was by immunoSEQ multiplex PCR. The repertoire consists of roughly 150,000 clones, with approximately 86% occurring once and the leading ten covering over 1.5%. This CDR3 has 15 residues. Germline CDR1 reads SGHDT; CDR2 reads YYEEEE. Trimming pared 0 bases from V and 4 bases from J, leaving 13 bases between. The chain recombines TRBV5-6 with TRBJ1-1; weak D call: TRBD1 (6 bases). This clonotype was obtained from a man between 18 and 35 years old in good health. Sequenced sample: blood. The CDR3 is CASSLAGGRGTEAFF. The CDR3 DNA reads TGTGCCAGCAGCTTGGCCGGGGGGCGCGGCACTGAAGCTTTCTTT. Based on the CDR3 plus reference TRBV5-6 and TRBJ1-1, the full variable domain is DAGVTQSPTHLIKTRGQQVTLRCSPKSGHDTVSWYQQALGQGPQFIFQYYEEEERQRGNFPDRFSGHQFPNYSSELNVNALLLGDSALYLCASSLAGGRGTEAFFGQGTRLTVV.